This TCR beta chain was sequenced during a study of CXCR3-negative and CXCR3-positive naive CD8 T cells. Whole-study results and caveats: Naive cells positive for CXCR3 carried more hydrophobic TRB CDR3s than CXCR3-negative ones. Most assays used freshly isolated PBMCs, as cryopreservation partially reduced CXCR3.

Remarks on this clonotype: Its antigen is not known.

Each TRB cDNA library was prepared by 5' RACE (with UMI labels). From its re-call of the 5' RACE reads, TCRdb lists each CDR3 protein once, without DNA. Its clone listing holds 150,000 or so distinct CDR3 sequences. Germline CDR1 is SQVTM and CDR2 is ANQGSEA. CDR3 length equals 12 residues. The V gene is TRBV29-1, the J gene TRBJ2-7. Sequencing input: naive CXCR3+ CD8+ T cells from blood. The subset denotes: CD45RO-CCR7+CD27+CD95- naive CD8+ T cells expressing CXCR3 (TNR3+). The TCR sequence derives from a human donor in good health. Some clones in this sample may be carry-over from other donors' samples. Here the CDR3 reads CSVETDSYEQYF.